This T cell receptor (beta chain) was obtained from a study of blood T cell repertoires in COVID-19. Whole-study context: The study drew acute and convalescent COVID-19 samples from the United States, Italy and Spain. PBMCs, B-cell-depleted T cells, or T cells were the source of the cDNA or gDNA that made up the material.

In its sample, this clone was seen a few times. Germline lookup yields CDR1 MDHEN and CDR2 SYDVKM. The CDR3 has 15 residues. V lost 6 bases to trimming and J lost 0 bases, with 13 bases between them. How the authors handled the data: Counts of nucleated cells, estimated from reference gene primer amplification, were obtained. Generated by immunoSEQ multiplex PCR, the TCRdb table keeps only in-frame clones and is missing some. V, J and clone size are those of that table, while D and trimming were read from the DNA. The sample consists of hundreds of thousands of clones, approximately 87% of them appearing once.

The sequencing input was PBMCs or T cells enriched from blood (not recorded which). The chain has TRBV28 and TRBJ2-3; D possibly corresponds to TRBD1 (6 bases). This sequence originates from a man aged 40-49 years in a cohort exposed to, infected with or recovered from COVID-19 (not recorded which). The CDR3 coding sequence is TGTGCCAGCAGCTCGGACAGTTCTAGCACAGATACGCAGTATTTT. It codes for CASSSDSSSTDTQYF. Looking up the rest from reference TRBV28 and TRBJ2-3 gives the full variable domain: DVKVTQSSRYLVKRTGEKVFLECVQDMDHENMFWYRQDPGLGLRLIYFSYDVKMKEKGDIPEGYSVSREKKERFSLILESASTNQTSMYLCASSSDSSSTDTQYFGPGTRLTVL.